This T cell receptor beta chain is from a study of a mutant IDH1 vaccine in newly diagnosed glioma. The overall study: Treated patients were around 60% male, approximately 38% female, mean age 40.4 years. Previous treatment comprised radiotherapy, temozolomide, or both, mostly both. Study-wide results and caveats: Apparently, pseudoprogression bore no relation to changes among the top peripheral T cell clonotypes. Vaccination induced immune responses in around 93% of patients.

This clone has more than one count but fewer than ten. No antigen is known for it. Specified time point: baseline, week 1 (first vaccination visit). Described treatment: pre-vaccination baseline after standard-of-care therapy. Some clones are missing from TCRdb's copy, which holds only in-frame ones; the method was immunoSEQ multiplex PCR. The table lists around 67,000 clones, 83% of them singletons. The specimen was peripheral blood mononuclear cells (PBMCs), collected from a glioma patient treated with radiotherapy, temozolomide or both. This clonotype originated in a woman aged 18 to 35 with glioma. Some clones in this sample may be carry-over from other donors' samples.

CDR3 DNA: TGTGCCAGCTCCCGGGGGGCGGTGAACACTGAAGCTTTCTTT. It yields the protein CASSRGAVNTEAFF. The chain has TRBV6-6 and TRBJ1-1, with a weak D call TRBD1 (6 bases). The germline CDR1 and CDR2 sequences are MNHNY and SVGAGI (reference sequence). The V gene lost 8 bases and the J gene lost 0 bases, with 13 bases spanning the gap. The CDR3 spans 14 residues.